The 10 T cell receptor beta chains below come from one sample, sequenced in a study of a mutant IDH1 vaccine in newly diagnosed glioma. For these TCRs, the target antigens are not known. The assay was immunoSEQ multiplex PCR, and TCRdb's table has in-frame clones only and misses some. The sample records 25,000 to 35,000 clones, roughly 90% being singletons. Specified time point: week 23, last vaccination. Vaccination used 300 ug of mutant IDH1 20-mer peptide per dose, with topical imiquimod. The sequenced sample was PBMCs, obtained from a glioma patient whose treatment included an IDH1 peptide vaccine. These receptors were taken from a man aged 40-49 years with glioma.

The V gene is TRBV9, the J gene TRBJ2-5; 10 bases are shared with TRBD2. Germline V gene data show CDR1 as SGDLS and CDR2 as YYNGEE. V lost 0 bases and J lost 0; bases outside the gene matches: 2. The CDR3 has 16 amino acids. The CDR3 reads CASSVGAGGHQETQYF. CDR3 in DNA: TGTGCCAGCAGCGTAGGAGCGGGAGGGCACCAAGAGACCCAGTACTTC.

The chain carries TRBV6-4 and TRBJ2-1; D gene uncertain. From germline, CDR1 is MRHNA and CDR2 SNTAGT. There are 15 residues in the CDR3. Between the trimmed V and J ends, which lost 0 bases and 6 bases, there was a span of 12 bases. The CDR3 sequence is CASSDSSVGSNEQFF. As DNA, the CDR3 is TGTGCCAGCAGTGACTCGAGTGTCGGTTCCAATGAGCAGTTCTTC.

The rearrangement links TRBV7-8 to TRBJ2-1; unclear D gene. The ends were cut back, 3 bases at V and 2 bases at J, with 11 bases in the middle. The CDR3 loop spans 15 amino acids. CDR1 and CDR2 (germline): SGHVS, FQNEAQ. CDR3 residues: CASSLRQVTYNEQFF. In DNA, the CDR3 is TGTGCCAGCAGCTTGAGGCAGGTTACCTACAATGAGCAGTTCTTC.

The J gene is TRBJ1-5, the V gene TRBV6-1; 9 positions agree with TRBD1. The CDR3 runs 15 residues. In germline, CDR1 is MNHNS, CDR2 SASEGT. J was trimmed by 0 bases and V by 8 bases; bases with no gene match: 5. CDR3 loop: CASGQGPYSNQPQHF. The DNA of the CDR3 is TGTGCCAGCGGACAGGGGCCATATAGCAATCAGCCCCAGCATTTT.

The chain uses TRBV28 and TRBJ2-7; TRBD1 matches at 7 bases. The germline V gene encodes CDR1 MDHEN and CDR2 SYDVKM. Germline trimming cut 4 bases from V and 0 bases from J; bases unmatched to any gene: 9. The CDR3 length is 16 residues. For the CDR3, the DNA is TGTGCCAGCAGTTGGACAGACAGGGTTGACTCCTACGAGCAGTACTTC. Translating it yields CASSWTDRVDSYEQYF.

V gene TRBV6-1 combines with J gene TRBJ2-7; D call uncertain. Germline assignment: CDR1 MNHNS and CDR2 SASEGT. This CDR3 region has 14 residues. Trimming stripped 4 bases from V and 2 bases from J, with 12 bases between. CDR3 sequence reads: CASSVLDGPYEQYV. The CDR3 coding sequence is TGTGCCAGCAGTGTACTTGACGGCCCCTACGAGCAGTACGTC.

The sample holds one count of this clone. The gene calls are TRBV29-1 and TRBJ2-1; the D call may be TRBD1 or TRBD2 (5 bases each). V lost 0 bases and J lost 8, with 20 bases in between. The CDR3 has 16 amino acids. Germline values: CDR1 SQVTM, CDR2 ANQGSEA. The CDR3 here is CSVEDHVRDPFDEQFF. In DNA, the CDR3 is TGCAGCGTTGAAGATCACGTCAGGGACCCCTTCGATGAGCAGTTCTTC.

This rearrangement joins TRBV18 to TRBJ2-6, with TRBD2 matching 15 bases. Germline-derived CDR1 and CDR2 are KGHSH and LQKENI. This CDR3 spans 19 amino acids. With 1 base clipped from V and 0 bases from J, the junction kept 1 base outside the gene matches. The CDR3 DNA is TGTGCCAGCTCACCACGGACTAGCGGGAGGGCCTCTGGGGCCAACGTCCTGACTTTC. This translates into CASSPRTSGRASGANVLTF.

This chain uses TRBV14 with TRBJ1-1; D may be TRBD1 (6 bases). The CDR3 sequence is 15 residues long. The germline CDR1 and CDR2 sequences are SGHDN and FVKESK. Trimming shortened V by 6 bases and J by 1 base, and 15 bases separated the two germline ends. CDR3 bases: TGTGCCAGCAGTCATCCGGGACAAGAGAACACTGAAGCTTTCTTT. Protein product: CASSHPGQENTEAFF.

V gene TRBV2 combines with J gene TRBJ1-4; 10 nucleotides align to TRBD1. After removal of 5 bases from V and 1 base from J, the junction contained 7 bases not matched to a gene. The germline V gene has CDR1 SNHLY and CDR2 FYNNEI. The length of the CDR3 is 17 residues. The CDR3: CASSLRQGALTNEKLFF. The CDR3 DNA reads as TGTGCCAGCAGTTTAAGACAGGGGGCATTAACTAATGAAAAACTGTTTTTT.